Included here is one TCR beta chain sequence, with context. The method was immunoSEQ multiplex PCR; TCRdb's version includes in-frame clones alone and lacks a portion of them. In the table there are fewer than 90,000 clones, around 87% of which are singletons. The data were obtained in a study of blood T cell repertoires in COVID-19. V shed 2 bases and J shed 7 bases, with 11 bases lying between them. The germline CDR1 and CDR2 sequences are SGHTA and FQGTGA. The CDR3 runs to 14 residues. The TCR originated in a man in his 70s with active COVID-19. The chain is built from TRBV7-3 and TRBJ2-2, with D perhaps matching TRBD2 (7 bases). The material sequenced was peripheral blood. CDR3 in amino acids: CASSLAGAGGELFF. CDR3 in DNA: TGTGCCAGCAGCTTAGCGGGGGCGGGCGGGGAGCTGTTTTTT.